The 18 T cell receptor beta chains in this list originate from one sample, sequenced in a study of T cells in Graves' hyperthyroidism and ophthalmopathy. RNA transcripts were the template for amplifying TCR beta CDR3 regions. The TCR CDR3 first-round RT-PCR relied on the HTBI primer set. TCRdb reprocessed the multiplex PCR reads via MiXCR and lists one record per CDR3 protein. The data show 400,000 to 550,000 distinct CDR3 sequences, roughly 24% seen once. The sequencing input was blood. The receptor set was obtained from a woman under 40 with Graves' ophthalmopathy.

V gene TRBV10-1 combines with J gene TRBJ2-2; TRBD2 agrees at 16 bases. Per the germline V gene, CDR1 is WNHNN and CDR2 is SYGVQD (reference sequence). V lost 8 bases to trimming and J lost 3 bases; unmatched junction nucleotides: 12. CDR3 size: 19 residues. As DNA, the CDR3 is TGCGCCAGCTTAGGGACTAGCGGGGGGGCCGGCGTCCACACCGGGGAGCTGTTTTTT. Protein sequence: CASLGTSGGAGVHTGELFF.

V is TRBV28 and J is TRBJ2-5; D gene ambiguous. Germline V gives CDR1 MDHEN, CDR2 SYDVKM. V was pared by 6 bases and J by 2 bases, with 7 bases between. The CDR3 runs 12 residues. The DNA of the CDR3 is TGTGCCAGCAGAATAGGGCAAGAGACCCAGTACTTC. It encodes CASRIGQETQYF.

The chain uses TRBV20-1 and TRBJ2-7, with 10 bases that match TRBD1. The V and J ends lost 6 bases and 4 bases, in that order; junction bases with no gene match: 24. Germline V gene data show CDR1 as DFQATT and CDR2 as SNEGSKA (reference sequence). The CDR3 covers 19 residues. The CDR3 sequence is CSAKKWTGGRASGSYEQYF. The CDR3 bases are TGCAGTGCGAAGAAGTGGACAGGGGGAAGGGCTAGCGGCTCGTACGAGCAGTACTTC.

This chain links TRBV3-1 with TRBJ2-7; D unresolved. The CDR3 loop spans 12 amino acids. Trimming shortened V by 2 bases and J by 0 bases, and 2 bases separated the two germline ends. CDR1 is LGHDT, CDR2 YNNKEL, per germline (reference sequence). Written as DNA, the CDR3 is TGTGCCAGCAGCCAACTCTCCTACGAGCAGTACTTC. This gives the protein CASSQLSYEQYF.

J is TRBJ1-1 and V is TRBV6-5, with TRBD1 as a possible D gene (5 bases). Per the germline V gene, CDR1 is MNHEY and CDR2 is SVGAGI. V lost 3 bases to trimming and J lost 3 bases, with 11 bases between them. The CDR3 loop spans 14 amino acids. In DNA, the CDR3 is TGTGCCAGCAGTTATTCCGGGACCCACACTGAAGCTTTCTTT. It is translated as CASSYSGTHTEAFF.

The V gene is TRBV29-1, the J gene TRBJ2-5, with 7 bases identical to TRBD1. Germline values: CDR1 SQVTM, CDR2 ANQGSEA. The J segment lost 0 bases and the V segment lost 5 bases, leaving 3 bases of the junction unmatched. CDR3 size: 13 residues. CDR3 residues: CSVPDRDQETQYF. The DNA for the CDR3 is TGCAGCGTTCCTGACAGGGACCAAGAGACCCAGTACTTC.

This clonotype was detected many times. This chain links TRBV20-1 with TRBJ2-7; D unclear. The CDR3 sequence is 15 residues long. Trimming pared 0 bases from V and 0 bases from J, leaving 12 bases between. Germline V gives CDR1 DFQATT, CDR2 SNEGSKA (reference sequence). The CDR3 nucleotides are TGCAGTGCTAGAGATCAAGTGTTGAGCTCCTACGAGCAGTACTTC. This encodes CSARDQVLSSYEQYF.

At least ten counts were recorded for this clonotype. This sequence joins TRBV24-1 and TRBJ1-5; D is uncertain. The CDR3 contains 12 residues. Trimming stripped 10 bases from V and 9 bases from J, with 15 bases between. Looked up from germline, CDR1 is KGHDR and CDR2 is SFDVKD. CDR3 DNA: TGTGCCACGCGTGAGGTGAATGGGCCCCAGCATTTT. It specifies CATREVNGPQHF.

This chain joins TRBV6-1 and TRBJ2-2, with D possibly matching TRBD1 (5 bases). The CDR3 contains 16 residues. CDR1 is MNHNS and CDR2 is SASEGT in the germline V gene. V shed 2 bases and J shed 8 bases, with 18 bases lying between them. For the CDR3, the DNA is TGTGCCAGCAGTGAAATGGAACCCAGGGCGCCTGGGGAGCTGTTTTTT. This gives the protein CASSEMEPRAPGELFF.

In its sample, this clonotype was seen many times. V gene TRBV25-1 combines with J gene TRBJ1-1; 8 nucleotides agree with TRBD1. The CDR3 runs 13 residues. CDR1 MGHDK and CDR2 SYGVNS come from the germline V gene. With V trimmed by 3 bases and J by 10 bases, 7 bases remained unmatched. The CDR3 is CASSETAGGGAFF. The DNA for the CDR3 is TGTGCCAGCAGTGAGACCGCAGGGGGCGGAGCTTTCTTT.

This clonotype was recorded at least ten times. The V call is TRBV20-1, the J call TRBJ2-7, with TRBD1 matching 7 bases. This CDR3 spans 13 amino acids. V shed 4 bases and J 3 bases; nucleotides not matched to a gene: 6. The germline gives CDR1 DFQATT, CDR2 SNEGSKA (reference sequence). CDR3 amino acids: CSAKGQAGYEQYF. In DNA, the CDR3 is TGCAGTGCTAAAGGACAGGCTGGCTACGAGCAGTACTTC.

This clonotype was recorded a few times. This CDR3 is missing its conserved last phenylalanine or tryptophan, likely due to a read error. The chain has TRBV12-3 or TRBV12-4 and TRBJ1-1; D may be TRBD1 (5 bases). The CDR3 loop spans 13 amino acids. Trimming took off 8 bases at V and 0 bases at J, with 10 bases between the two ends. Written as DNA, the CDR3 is TGTGCCAGCTCTCTGACAGTGAACACTGAAGCTTTCGTT. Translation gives CASSLTVNTEAFV.

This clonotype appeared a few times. The DNA of the CDR3 is TGTGCCAGCAGTTACTCGATTGGGGAATATAGCAATCAGCCCCAGCATTTT. Amino acids: CASSYSIGEYSNQPQHF. The rearrangement links TRBV6-5 to TRBJ1-5; D remains ambiguous. Germline V gene sequence: CDR1 MNHEY, CDR2 SVGAGI. Trimming shortened V by 0 bases and J by 0 bases, and 12 bases separated the two germline ends. This CDR3 is built from 17 residues.

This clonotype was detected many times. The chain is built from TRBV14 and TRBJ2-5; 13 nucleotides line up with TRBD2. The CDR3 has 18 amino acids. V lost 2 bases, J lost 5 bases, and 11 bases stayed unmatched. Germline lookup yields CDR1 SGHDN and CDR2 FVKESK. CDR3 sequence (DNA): TGTGCCAGCAGCCAAACGACCGGACTAGCGGGGGAGCGGGAGACCCAGTACTTC. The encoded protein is CASSQTTGLAGERETQYF.

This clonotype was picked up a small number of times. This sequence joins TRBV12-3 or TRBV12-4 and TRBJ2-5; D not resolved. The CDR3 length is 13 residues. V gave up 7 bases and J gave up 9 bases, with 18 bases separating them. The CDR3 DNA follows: TGTGCCAGCACCCGAGGCGCCCAGGAGCCCCAGTACTTC. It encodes CASTRGAQEPQYF.

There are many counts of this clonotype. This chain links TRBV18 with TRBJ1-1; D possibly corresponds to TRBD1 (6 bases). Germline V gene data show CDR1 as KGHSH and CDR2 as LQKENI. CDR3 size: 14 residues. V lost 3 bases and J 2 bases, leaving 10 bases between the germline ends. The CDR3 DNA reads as TGTGCCAGCTCACCGGACAGCCTTAACACTGAAGCTTTCTTT. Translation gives CASSPDSLNTEAFF.

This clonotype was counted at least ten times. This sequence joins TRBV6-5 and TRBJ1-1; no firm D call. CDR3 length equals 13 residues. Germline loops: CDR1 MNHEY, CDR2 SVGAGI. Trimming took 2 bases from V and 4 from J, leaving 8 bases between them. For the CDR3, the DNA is TGTGCCAGCAGTTACAGTCAGACCACTGAAGCTTTCTTT. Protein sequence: CASSYSQTTEAFF.

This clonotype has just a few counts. CDR3 region: CASSLAQSGGYGYTF. CDR3 DNA: TGTGCCAGCAGCTTAGCGCAGAGCGGGGGCTATGGCTACACCTTC. The rearrangement uses TRBV7-8 and TRBJ1-2; perhaps TRBD1 as D (5 bases). The CDR3 covers 15 residues. The V end was cut by 0 bases, the J end by 4 bases, with 12 bases between. From germline, CDR1 is SGHVS and CDR2 FQNEAQ.